One sample yielded the 25 T cell receptor beta chains listed below, sequenced in a study of blood T cell repertoires in COVID-19. The protocol was immunoSEQ multiplex PCR, while the TCRdb copy is restricted to in-frame clones and leaves out a portion. This table has about 280,000 clones, roughly 87% appearing once. Sequencing was done on a sample of peripheral blood. All receptors derive from a man younger than 35 with active or convalescent COVID-19.

This chain links TRBV5-1 with TRBJ2-7, with D maybe TRBD2 (6 bases). Between the trimmed V and J ends, which lost 0 bases and 2 bases, there was a span of 12 bases. Per the germline V gene, CDR1 is SGHRS and CDR2 is YFSETQ. CDR3 length: 15 amino acids. CDR3 nucleotides: TGCGCCAGCAGCTTGGTTTCGGGAGCTACCTACGAGCAGTACTTC. This gives the protein CASSLVSGATYEQYF.

This chain uses TRBV3-1 (or the pseudogene TRBV3-2) with TRBJ2-7; 7 bases line up with TRBD2. CDR3 length equals 14 residues. J gave up 4 bases and V 1 base, and 4 bases lay outside the gene matches. The germline CDR1 and CDR2 sequences are LGHDT and YNNKEL (reference sequence). CDR3: CASSQAVGGYEQYF. In DNA form, the CDR3 reads TGTGCCAGCAGCCAAGCGGTCGGGGGGTACGAGCAGTACTTC.

This rearrangement joins TRBV4-3 to TRBJ2-3; unclear D gene. The germline CDR1 and CDR2 sequences are LGHNA and YSLEER. V lost 0 bases, J lost 1 base, and 14 bases lay in between. The CDR3 contains 17 residues. In DNA, the CDR3 is TGCGCCAGCAGCCAAGATGGTACCTTCCGGGGCACAGATACGCAGTATTTT. Translation: CASSQDGTFRGTDTQYF.

V is TRBV6-1 and J is TRBJ2-1; 7 bases are shared with TRBD2. Trimming took 9 bases from V and 8 from J; bases not matched to a gene: 10. Germline V lookup: CDR1 MNHNS, CDR2 SASEGT. The CDR3 is made up of 13 amino acids. The CDR3 protein is CASLGGGLHEQFF. As DNA, the CDR3 is TGTGCCAGTCTGGGCGGGGGACTCCATGAGCAGTTCTTC.

DNA of the CDR3: TGTGCCAGTAGTATTCCCGGGGAGTGGAATTCACCCCTCCACTTT. Translation gives CASSIPGEWNSPLHF. The chain recombines TRBV19 with TRBJ1-6; D is ambiguous. The CDR3 covers 15 residues. V gave up 3 bases and J gave up 7 bases, with 13 bases separating them. The germline V gene has CDR1 LNHDA and CDR2 SQIVND (reference sequence).

The CDR3 is CASSPRVPGGQNEAFF. DNA for the CDR3: TGTGCCAGCTCACCACGAGTTCCAGGGGGGCAAAATGAAGCTTTCTTT. The chain combines TRBV18 with TRBJ1-1, with TRBD1 identical over 7 bases. The CDR3 has 16 amino acids. Losses at the gene ends were 1 base for V and 7 bases for J; bases not matched to a gene: 12. Germline V gene data show CDR1 as KGHSH and CDR2 as LQKENI.

V and J are TRBV27 and TRBJ1-5, with 7 bases that match TRBD1. The CDR3 covers 14 residues. CDR1 is MNHEY, CDR2 SMNVEV, per germline (reference sequence). V gave up 4 bases and J gave up 6 bases; unmatched junction bases: 6. The CDR3 spells CASSSLQGTQPQHF. CDR3 nucleotide sequence: TGTGCCAGCAGTTCACTACAGGGGACTCAGCCCCAGCATTTT.

The V call is TRBV18, the J call TRBJ2-5; TRBD1 matches at 11 bases. Germline V gene data show CDR1 as KGHSH and CDR2 as LQKENI. This CDR3 contains 17 residues. V was clipped by 1 base and J by 5 bases; unmatched bases: 9. CDR3 region: CASSPRAGTGGSETQYF. CDR3 nucleotide sequence: TGTGCCAGCTCACCACGGGCTGGGACAGGGGGGTCTGAGACCCAGTACTTC.

The chain links TRBV4-3 to TRBJ2-3, with D tentatively TRBD2 (5 bases). From germline, CDR1 is LGHNA and CDR2 YSLEER. The CDR3 consists of 16 residues. The V gene lost 0 bases and the J gene lost 2 bases, with 12 bases spanning the gap. The CDR3, as DNA: TGCGCCAGCAGCCAAGATTCTGGAGGACCCACAGATACGCAGTATTTT. Encoded protein: CASSQDSGGPTDTQYF.

The chain is built from TRBV7-8 and TRBJ2-5; TRBD1 might be the D (6 bases). The CDR3 extends over 15 amino acids. The germline CDR1 and CDR2 sequences are SGHVS and FQNEAQ. Trimming removed 3 bases from V and 10 bases from J, with 21 bases in between. CDR3 nucleotide sequence: TGTGCCAGCAGCTTTTTCCGGGACACTCCCGCTCGCCAGTACTTC. It yields the protein CASSFFRDTPARQYF.

This clone occurred a few times. The chain is built from TRBV12-5 and TRBJ1-4; D call uncertain. The CDR3 totals 16 residues. V gave up 6 bases and J gave up 5 bases, with 19 bases separating them. From germline, CDR1 is LGHNT and CDR2 FRNRAP. The CDR3 here is CASGHTLPMTNEKLFF. As DNA, the CDR3 is TGTGCTAGTGGCCACACCCTACCGATGACAAATGAAAAACTGTTTTTT. The full variable domain, rest sourced from reference TRBV12-5 and TRBJ1-4, is DARVTQTPRHKVTEMGQEVTMRCQPILGHNTVFWYRQTMMQGLELLAYFRNRAPLDDSGMPKDRFSAEMPDATLATLKIQPSEPRDSAVYFCASGHTLPMTNEKLFFGSGTQLSVL.

Note on this clone: Other DNA sequences in the sample encode the same CDR3. The chain has TRBV7-9 and TRBJ1-2; tentative D call: TRBD1 (6 bases). CDR1 is SEHNR and CDR2 is FQNEAQ in the germline V gene (reference sequence). The CDR3 loop spans 13 amino acids. Trimming cost V 0 bases and J 4 bases, with 6 bases left between them. CDR3 in DNA: TGTGCCAGCAGCTTAGCAGGGGGCTATGGCTACACCTTC. Amino acids: CASSLAGGYGYTF. The whole variable domain, remainder taken from reference TRBV7-9 and TRBJ1-2, is DTGVSQNPRHKITKRGQNVTFRCDPISEHNRLYWYRQTLGQGPEFLTYFQNEAQLEKSRLLSDRFSAERPKGSFSTLEIQRTEQGDSAMYLCASSLAGGYGYTFGSGTRLTVV.

This chain joins TRBV6-1 and TRBJ1-1; D is undetermined. This CDR3 is 14 amino acids long. Germline V gene data show CDR1 as MNHNS and CDR2 as SASEGT. Trimming removed 6 bases from V and 4 bases from J, with 15 bases in between. CDR3 region: CASSPPGSSTEAFF. Here the CDR3 DNA reads TGTGCCAGCAGCCCCCCCGGTTCGAGCACTGAAGCTTTCTTT.

The chain combines TRBV5-1 with TRBJ1-2, with a weak D call TRBD1 (6 bases). Germline CDR1 SGHRS, CDR2 YFSETQ. The germline V and J ends were trimmed by 5 bases and 2 bases, with 13 bases remaining between them. The CDR3 runs 14 residues. CDR3 amino acids: CASRGGAANYGYTF. In nucleotides, the CDR3 is TGCGCCAGCAGAGGGGGGGCCGCAAACTATGGCTACACCTTC.

This chain uses TRBV7-9 with TRBJ2-7; tentatively, D is TRBD2 (6 bases). This CDR3 has 15 amino acids. V dropped 2 bases and J dropped 3 bases, with 14 bases sitting between them. CDR1 is SEHNR and CDR2 is FQNEAQ in the germline V gene (reference sequence). This chain's CDR3 is CASSLSSALNYEQYF. In DNA form, the CDR3 reads TGTGCCAGCAGCTTATCTAGCGCGTTAAACTACGAGCAGTACTTC.

The V and J genes are TRBV6-1 and TRBJ1-3, with D perhaps TRBD1 (6 bases). The CDR3 length is 15 residues. Deletions cut 3 bases from V and 2 bases from J, with 11 bases between. From germline, CDR1 is MNHNS and CDR2 SASEGT. The CDR3 DNA follows: TGTGCCAGCAGTGACAGGGGTTACGCTGGAAACACCATATATTTT. Its protein product is CASSDRGYAGNTIYF.

This chain uses TRBV27 with TRBJ1-2; 10 bases map to TRBD1. The CDR3 runs to 18 residues. V was clipped by 0 bases and J by 1 base; unmatched bases: 8. Per the germline V gene, CDR1 is MNHEY and CDR2 is SMNVEV (reference sequence). The CDR3 sequence: CASSLSKTGGSGNYGYTF. CDR3 DNA: TGTGCCAGCAGTTTATCGAAGACAGGGGGCTCGGGTAACTATGGCTACACCTTC.

The chain is built from TRBV19 and TRBJ1-2, with TRBD1 as a possible D gene (5 bases). Germline V gene lookup returns CDR1 LNHDA and CDR2 SQIVND (reference sequence). The CDR3 covers 11 residues. Trimming took 7 bases from V and 8 from J, leaving 11 bases between them. The CDR3 sequence: CASMGGVGYTF. The CDR3 DNA follows: TGTGCCAGTATGGGAGGGGTCGGCTACACCTTC.

The chain uses TRBV27 and TRBJ2-1, with 8 bases that match TRBD2. The germline gives CDR1 MNHEY, CDR2 SMNVEV (reference sequence). The CDR3 is made up of 15 amino acids. Trimming at V came to 4 bases and at J to 7 bases, leaving 9 bases not matched to a gene. CDR3 bases: TGTGCCAGCAGTTCTGCGGGAGGAGAGACAAATGAGCAGTTCTTC. Translating gives CASSSAGGETNEQFF.

The chain couples TRBV9 to TRBJ2-1, with D perhaps TRBD2 (6 bases). V gave up 2 bases and J gave up 3 bases, with 9 bases separating them. The germline V gene has CDR1 SGDLS and CDR2 YYNGEE. This CDR3 contains 14 residues. This chain's CDR3 is CASSVSGDYNEQFF. In nucleotides, the CDR3 is TGTGCCAGCAGCGTTTCGGGGGACTACAATGAGCAGTTCTTC. The complete variable domain, with remaining parts taken from reference TRBV9 and TRBJ2-1, reads DSGVTQTPKHLITATGQRVTLRCSPRSGDLSVYWYQQSLDQGLQFLIQYYNGEERAKGNILERFSAQQFPDLHSELNLSSLELGDSALYFCASSVSGDYNEQFFGPGTRLTVL.

The V gene is TRBV5-6, the J gene TRBJ1-6; D unresolved. The germline CDR1 and CDR2 sequences are SGHDT and YYEEEE. V was clipped by 0 bases and J by 3 bases, with 7 bases between them. CDR3 length: 15 residues. The CDR3 DNA reads as TGTGCCAGCAGCTTGGGGCAGTTCTATAATTCACCCCTCCACTTT. Translation: CASSLGQFYNSPLHF.

This chain uses TRBV9 with TRBJ1-2; no definite D call. This CDR3 has 16 amino acids. Trimming cost V 0 bases and J 8 bases, with 20 bases left between them. Germline V gene sequence: CDR1 SGDLS, CDR2 YYNGEE. CDR3 loop: CASSVAPDFSSLGYTF. In nucleotides, the CDR3 is TGTGCCAGCAGCGTAGCCCCTGACTTTTCGAGTTTAGGCTACACCTTC.

The chain is built from TRBV7-2 and TRBJ2-1; 7 nucleotides line up with TRBD2. Trimming removed 6 bases from V and 6 bases from J; junction bases left unmatched: 17. Germline CDR1 is SGHTA and CDR2 is FQGNSA. This CDR3 region has 17 residues. CDR3 coding DNA: TGTGCCAGCAGTCCCCTCGAAGGAGCGGGACTCGGCAATGAGCAGTTCTTC. This codes for CASSPLEGAGLGNEQFF.

This chain joins TRBV7-6 and TRBJ1-6; TRBD1 agrees at 7 bases. Looked up from germline, CDR1 is SGHVS and CDR2 is FNYEAQ. The CDR3 has 13 residues. Trimming cost V 4 bases and J 7 bases; bases outside gene matches: 1. The CDR3 nucleotides are TGTGCCAGCAGCTCGACAGGGAATTCACCCCTCCACTTT. It yields the protein CASSSTGNSPLHF.

This clone was seen at least ten times. J is TRBJ2-1 and V is TRBV19, with 7 nucleotides matching TRBD1. In germline, CDR1 is LNHDA, CDR2 SQIVND (reference sequence). Trimming at V came to 4 bases and at J to 8 bases, leaving 11 bases not matched to a gene. The CDR3 loop spans 15 amino acids. The CDR3: CASSTTRDSVYEQFF. CDR3 nucleotide sequence: TGTGCCAGTAGTACGACTCGGGACAGTGTGTATGAGCAGTTCTTC.